Below are 10 T cell receptor beta chains sequenced from a single sample in a study of spatial heterogeneity in lung cancer. Each CDR3 protein gets one entry after TCRdb re-called the 5' RACE reads with MiXCR. Among about 38,000 distinct CDR3 sequences listed, 5.2% were seen once. Time point meaning: sample taken at primary tumor resection. Whole RNA, isolated from tumor, nontumor lung or frozen PBMC, was sequenced without prior sorting. The material was PBMCs, obtained at surgery. The source is a female donor with early-stage non-small cell lung cancer.

This clonotype appeared a few times. This sequence joins TRBV27 and TRBJ1-2; D is possibly TRBD1 (6 bases). The CDR3 runs to 16 residues. Trimming took off 2 bases at V and 6 bases at J, with 19 bases between the two ends. Germline CDR1 is MNHEY and CDR2 is SMNVEV (reference sequence). The DNA for the CDR3 is TGTGCCAGCAGTTTAATCAGGGGAGGGGTGGGCCATGGCTACACCTTC. It encodes CASSLIRGGVGHGYTF.

In this sample, this clonotype turned up many times. V and J are TRBV7-2 and TRBJ2-1; D is unclear. The germline V gene encodes CDR1 SGHTA and CDR2 FQGNSA. Trimming removed 3 bases from V and 0 bases from J, with 12 bases in between. CDR3 size: 16 residues. The CDR3 protein is CASSFERLSSYNEQFF. The CDR3 coding sequence is TGTGCCAGCAGCTTCGAACGGCTGAGCTCCTACAATGAGCAGTTCTTC.

At least ten counts were recorded for this clonotype. The chain combines TRBV20-1 with TRBJ1-3; 7 bases line up with TRBD1. Trimming cost V 1 base and J 0 bases; bases outside gene matches: 3. CDR1 is DFQATT, CDR2 SNEGSKA, per germline (reference sequence). The CDR3 covers 15 residues. The CDR3 reads CSARGQGYSGNTIYF. Written as DNA, the CDR3 is TGCAGTGCTAGAGGACAGGGTTACTCTGGAAACACCATATATTTT.

CDR3 sequence: CAAGGINTEAFF. The CDR3 DNA reads TGTGCCGCGGGGGGAATCAACACTGAAGCTTTCTTT. The chain carries TRBV3-1 and TRBJ1-1; the D gene is possibly TRBD1 (5 bases). Germline V gives CDR1 LGHDT, CDR2 YNNKEL (reference sequence). The CDR3 extends over 12 amino acids. Between the trimmed V and J ends, which lost 11 bases and 2 bases, there was a span of 12 bases.

This clonotype is classed as medium-sized (0.01 to 0.1%). CDR3 nucleotides: TGCGCCAGCAGCCAAGATGTCGTAGAGATTAATGAGCAGTTCTTC. It yields the protein CASSQDVVEINEQFF. The gene calls are TRBV4-3 and TRBJ2-1; no clear D gene. With 0 bases removed from V and 7 bases from J, the gap between germline ends came to 13 bases. The germline gives CDR1 LGHNA, CDR2 YSLEER. The length of the CDR3 is 15 residues.

The rearrangement uses TRBV19 and TRBJ1-5, with 8 bases lining up with TRBD1. Germline lookup yields CDR1 LNHDA and CDR2 SQIVND (reference sequence). The CDR3 sequence is 15 residues long. The junction had 9 bases not matched to a gene; V was cut back by 5 bases and J by 6 bases. CDR3 sequence reads: CASSLGQGASQPQHF. CDR3 in DNA: TGTGCCAGTAGTCTGGGGCAGGGGGCATCTCAGCCCCAGCATTTT. The complete variable domain, with remaining parts taken from reference TRBV19 and TRBJ1-5, reads DGGITQSPKYLFRKEGQNVTLSCEQNLNHDAMYWYRQDPGQGLRLIYYSQIVNDFQKGDIAEGYSVSREKKESFPLTVTSAQKNPTAFYLCASSLGQGASQPQHFGDGTRLSIL.

This clonotype was seen ten or more times. The rearrangement uses TRBV4-1 and TRBJ2-5; 12 nucleotides agree with TRBD1. The junction had 4 bases not matched to a gene; V was cut back by 3 bases and J by 5 bases. The germline gives CDR1 MGHRA, CDR2 YSYEKL. CDR3 length equals 15 residues. The DNA for the CDR3 is TGCGCCAGCAGCCAGGGGACAGGGGGCGCGGAGACCCAGTACTTC. It is translated as CASSQGTGGAETQYF.

CDR3 DNA: TGCGCCAGCAGCCACTCTCAGGGGGCGCCGGAGACCCAGTACTTC. The encoded protein is CASSHSQGAPETQYF. The J gene is TRBJ2-5, the V gene TRBV4-3, with 8 bases lining up with TRBD1. This CDR3 comprises 15 residues. Looked up from germline, CDR1 is LGHNA and CDR2 is YSLEER. V shed 3 bases and J 5 bases; nucleotides not matched to a gene: 8.

The sample holds many counts of this clonotype. J is TRBJ1-4 and V is TRBV7-9, with D possibly being TRBD1 (5 bases). V lost 5 bases to trimming and J lost 1 base, with 8 bases between them. This CDR3 has 14 amino acids. Germline lookup yields CDR1 SEHNR and CDR2 FQNEAQ (reference sequence). This CDR3 is CASSPGRTNEKLFF. The DNA of the CDR3 is TGTGCCAGCAGCCCAGGGAGAACTAATGAAAAACTGTTTTTT.

The rearrangement uses TRBV30 and TRBJ1-6; D is uncertain. Germline CDR1 is GTSNPN and CDR2 is SVGIG (reference sequence). There are 15 residues in the CDR3. Trimming stripped 1 base from V and 10 bases from J, with 17 bases between. CDR3 loop: CAWSGLASLGSPLHF. CDR3 nucleotide sequence: TGTGCCTGGAGTGGCCTGGCCTCCCTCGGGTCACCCCTCCACTTT. Variable domain in full (rest from reference TRBV30 and TRBJ1-6): SQTIHQWPATLVQPVGSPLSLECTVEGTSNPNLYWYRQAAGRGLQLLFYSVGIGQISSEVPQNLSASRPQDRQFILSSKKLLLSDSGFYLCAWSGLASLGSPLHFGNGTRLTVT.